The 25 T cell receptor beta chains below all came from one sample that was sequenced in a study of OX40 agonist ivuxolimab in advanced cancers. TCRdb keeps only in-frame clones here, not all; method: immunoSEQ multiplex PCR. The sample shows tens of thousands of clones, approximately 90% of them seen only once. Sequences were derived from CD4+ or CD8+ T cells sorted from blood, sampled in a trial of the OX40 agonist ivuxolimab. These receptors were obtained from an adult with an advanced solid tumor such as melanoma, head and neck, liver or kidney cancer.

The V and J genes are TRBV6-6 and TRBJ2-1, with no clear D. The CDR3 runs to 13 residues. V lost 1 base, J lost 3 bases, and 4 bases lay in between. CDR1 is MNHNY, CDR2 SVGAGI, per germline (reference sequence). The CDR3 loop reads CASSYFLYNEQFF. CDR3 sequence (DNA): TGTGCCAGCAGTTACTTCCTCTACAATGAGCAGTTCTTC.

V and J are TRBV5-1 and TRBJ1-3; D unresolved. Trimming removed 1 base at V and 0 bases at J, with 2 bases between. Per the germline V gene, CDR1 is SGHRS and CDR2 is YFSETQ. This CDR3 has 13 amino acids. CDR3 DNA sequence: TGCGCCAGCAGCTTGAGCTCTGGAAACACCATATATTTT. It specifies CASSLSSGNTIYF.

The chain recombines TRBV28 with TRBJ2-7, with TRBD2 matching over 12 bases. With 4 bases clipped from V and 6 bases from J, the junction kept 10 bases outside the gene matches. CDR1 is MDHEN and CDR2 is SYDVKM in the germline V gene. The CDR3 is made up of 16 amino acids. The CDR3 coding sequence is TGTGCCAGCAGTTCCCCGGCTAGCGGGAGGGCTTTCGAGCAGTACTTC. Its translation is CASSSPASGRAFEQYF.

The gene calls are TRBV19 and TRBJ1-5, with D maybe TRBD1 (6 bases). The V end lost 3 bases, the J end lost 5 bases, and 11 bases lay between the germline ends. Germline V gives CDR1 LNHDA, CDR2 SQIVND (reference sequence). The length of the CDR3 is 14 residues. This CDR3 is CASSILDSYQPQHF. CDR3 DNA sequence: TGTGCCAGTAGTATCCTGGACAGTTATCAGCCCCAGCATTTT.

The sample holds one count of this clone. The V and J genes are TRBV30 and TRBJ1-2; tentatively, D is TRBD1 (6 bases). Trimming left V 0 bases short and J 8 bases short, with 13 bases between. This CDR3 is 13 amino acids long. Germline CDR1 and CDR2: GTSNPN and SVGIG (reference sequence). The chain's CDR3 is CAWSVTRGGGYTF. CDR3 nucleotides: TGTGCCTGGAGTGTAACCAGGGGTGGCGGCTACACCTTC.

This clone was recorded a few times. The V gene is TRBV6-1, the J gene TRBJ2-2; a possible D gene is TRBD2 (5 bases). The germline CDR1 and CDR2 sequences are MNHNS and SASEGT. The CDR3 length is 13 residues. The germline V and J ends were trimmed by 8 bases and 6 bases, with 13 bases remaining between them. The CDR3 nucleotides read TGTGCCAGCGTCCTAGCAAGGGCCGGGGAGCTGTTTTTT. As protein: CASVLARAGELFF.

The chain employs TRBV19 and TRBJ1-1; D unclear. Germline V gene data show CDR1 as LNHDA and CDR2 as SQIVND (reference sequence). This CDR3 region has 14 residues. Trimming cost V 1 base and J 8 bases, with 14 bases left between them. The CDR3 sequence: CASSIALRPPEAFF. The CDR3 DNA reads TGTGCCAGTAGTATAGCATTACGCCCCCCCGAAGCTTTCTTT.

V usage is TRBV10-2 and J usage is TRBJ2-1; the match to TRBD2 covers 8 bases. The CDR3 contains 16 residues. The V segment lost 4 bases and the J segment 10 bases; nucleotides outside the gene matches: 15. Per the germline V gene, CDR1 is WSHSY and CDR2 is SAAADI. In nucleotides, the CDR3 is TGCGCCAGCAGTGCCGGGGGGGCGGGAGGCCGAGGGGAGCAGTTCTTC. As protein: CASSAGGAGGRGEQFF.

This sequence joins TRBV5-5 and TRBJ1-2; the match to TRBD1 covers 11 bases. The germline V gene encodes CDR1 SGHKS and CDR2 YYEKEE (reference sequence). The CDR3 covers 15 residues. The V gene end was trimmed by 0 bases and the J gene end by 4 bases; junction bases not matched to a gene: 2. CDR3: CASSLAGTGGYGYTF. CDR3 in DNA: TGTGCCAGCAGCTTGGCCGGGACAGGGGGCTATGGCTACACCTTC.

The V call is TRBV30, the J call TRBJ1-2, with 7 bases aligning to TRBD1. CDR1 and CDR2 from the germline V gene are GTSNPN and SVGIG (reference sequence). The CDR3 consists of 12 residues. This chain's CDR3 is CAHGGGGYGYTF. In DNA form, the CDR3 reads TGTGCACACGGAGGGGGCGGCTATGGCTACACCTTC. Full variable domain (outside the CDR3, taken from reference TRBV30 and TRBJ1-2): SQTIHQWPATLVQPVGSPLSLECTVEGTSNPNLYWYRQAAGRGLQLLFYSVGIGQISSEVPQNLSASRPQDRQFILSSKKLLLSDSGFYLCAHGGGGYGYTFGSGTRLTVV.

This chain connects TRBV11-2 to TRBJ2-7; D may correspond to TRBD1 or TRBD2 (6 bases each). The CDR3 runs to 15 residues. V was clipped by 5 bases and J by 0 bases, with 14 bases between them. The germline gives CDR1 SGHAT, CDR2 FQNNGV. CDR3 in DNA: TGTGCCAGCAGCCTCCGGGGGCAAAGCTCCTACGAGCAGTACTTC. This encodes CASSLRGQSSYEQYF.

The chain is built from TRBV28 and TRBJ2-7; D gene ambiguous. The V and J ends lost 3 bases and 4 bases respectively, with 13 bases between them. The CDR3 has 14 amino acids. Germline V gene lookup returns CDR1 MDHEN and CDR2 SYDVKM. The CDR3 nucleotides read TGTGCCAGCAGTTTGGGTTTGGTGGCGTACGAGCAGTACTTC. The encoded protein is CASSLGLVAYEQYF.

The chain is built from TRBV28 and TRBJ2-3, with D uncertain. The V and J ends lost 2 bases and 2 bases respectively, with 8 bases between them. Germline CDR1 and CDR2: MDHEN and SYDVKM. The CDR3 has 14 amino acids. CDR3 DNA: TGTGCCAGCAGTTTAAACAGTCCCACAGATACGCAGTATTTT. The encoded protein is CASSLNSPTDTQYF.

The chain recombines TRBV18 with TRBJ2-2; 7 bases fit TRBD2. The V and J ends lost 1 base and 10 bases, in that order; junction bases with no gene match: 15. This CDR3 is 17 amino acids long. Germline CDR1 KGHSH, CDR2 LQKENI. DNA for the CDR3: TGTGCCAGCTCACCACTGTCCCCGACTAGCTCGACGGTGGAGCTGTTTTTT. Its translation is CASSPLSPTSSTVELFF.

The V gene is TRBV5-4, the J gene TRBJ2-1, with 14 nucleotides matching TRBD2. The CDR3 length is 18 residues. The ends lost 3 bases at V and 1 base at J; junction bases unmatched: 6. Germline-derived CDR1 and CDR2 are SGHNT and YYREEE (reference sequence). CDR3 residues: CASSSRTSGRSSYNEQFF. The CDR3 nucleotides read TGTGCCAGCAGCTCCAGGACTAGCGGGAGGTCATCCTACAATGAGCAGTTCTTC.

This chain joins TRBV28 and TRBJ2-3; TRBD2 might be the D (5 bases). V lost 6 bases and J 5 bases, leaving 9 bases between the germline ends. Germline V gene lookup returns CDR1 MDHEN and CDR2 SYDVKM. The CDR3 length is 12 residues. The CDR3: CASSEGQDTQYF. DNA for the CDR3: TGTGCCAGCAGCGAGGGTCAAGATACGCAGTATTTT.

The chain employs TRBV7-2 and TRBJ1-2; D unclear. The CDR3 is 16 amino acids. V dropped 4 bases and J dropped 8 bases, with 23 bases sitting between them. Germline lookup yields CDR1 SGHTA and CDR2 FQGNSA. The CDR3 spells CASSSLLPGSFGGYTF. CDR3 nucleotide sequence: TGTGCCAGCAGCTCCCTCCTCCCTGGCAGTTTTGGGGGCTACACCTTC. Full variable domain (remainder filled in from reference TRBV7-2 and TRBJ1-2): GAGVSQSPSNKVTEKGKDVELRCDPISGHTALYWYRQSLGQGLEFLIYFQGNSAPDKSGLPSDRFSAERTGGSVSTLTIQRTQQEDSAVYLCASSSLLPGSFGGYTFGSGTRLTVV.

The chain carries TRBV11-1 and TRBJ2-1, with a possible D match to TRBD2 (5 bases). This CDR3 has 13 residues. Germline CDR1 reads SGHAT; CDR2 reads FQDESV (reference sequence). V shed 5 bases and J shed 6 bases, with 11 bases lying between them. In DNA, the CDR3 is TGTGCCAGCAGCCCGGACTTGGCCAATGAGCAGTTCTTC. Translated: CASSPDLANEQFF.

V usage is TRBV10-3 and J usage is TRBJ1-3; D gene unclear. The germline gives CDR1 ENHRY, CDR2 SYGVKD. The CDR3 runs to 14 residues. Trimming stripped 3 bases from V and 3 bases from J, with 9 bases between. The CDR3 region has the DNA TGTGCCATCAGTGAACTGGACCTTGGAAACACCATATATTTT. Translated, it gives CAISELDLGNTIYF.

The V and J genes are TRBV2 and TRBJ2-7; TRBD2 is a possible D gene (6 bases). Germline V gene data show CDR1 as SNHLY and CDR2 as FYNNEI. CDR3 length equals 13 residues. Trimming pared 6 bases from V and 1 base from J, leaving 10 bases between. The chain's CDR3 is CASRGSGSYEQYF. DNA of the CDR3: TGTGCCAGCAGGGGGAGCGGGTCCTACGAGCAGTACTTC. The variable domain in full, completed from reference TRBV2 and TRBJ2-7, reads EPEVTQTPSHQVTQMGQEVILRCVPISNHLYFYWYRQILGQKVEFLVSFYNNEISEKSEIFDDQFSVERPDGSNFTLKIRSTKLEDSAMYFCASRGSGSYEQYFGPGTRLTVT.

The chain joins TRBV5-5 to TRBJ2-3; the match to TRBD2 covers 8 bases. CDR1 SGHKS and CDR2 YYEKEE come from the germline V gene (reference sequence). Germline trimming cut 0 bases from V and 2 bases from J; bases unmatched to any gene: 8. The CDR3 is 17 residues long. The CDR3 protein is CASSLGIAGFPTDTQYF. CDR3 coding DNA: TGTGCCAGCAGCTTGGGGATAGCGGGATTCCCCACAGATACGCAGTATTTT.

CDR3 region: CASSVQGLGNEQFF. The CDR3 DNA reads TGTGCCAGCAGCGTACAGGGGTTAGGCAATGAGCAGTTCTTC. The chain combines TRBV7-2 with TRBJ2-1; 7 nucleotides match TRBD1. CDR1 and CDR2 from the germline V gene are SGHTA and FQGNSA. Trimming took 5 bases from V and 6 from J; bases not matched to a gene: 7. The CDR3 runs 14 residues. The full variable domain, with the rest looked up from reference TRBV7-2 and TRBJ2-1, is GAGVSQSPSNKVTEKGKDVELRCDPISGHTALYWYRQSLGQGLEFLIYFQGNSAPDKSGLPSDRFSAERTGGSVSTLTIQRTQQEDSAVYLCASSVQGLGNEQFFGPGTRLTVL.

This CDR3 reads CASSLLAASTDTQYF. In DNA, the CDR3 is TGTGCCAGCAGTTTACTAGCGGCTAGCACAGATACGCAGTATTTT. The chain links TRBV6-6 to TRBJ2-3; 8 bases map to TRBD2. The CDR3 is 15 residues long. Germline CDR1 is MNHNY and CDR2 is SVGAGI (reference sequence). V trimming: 4 bases; J trimming: 0 bases; junction bases outside the gene matches: 3.

Notes on this clone: The sample holds other DNA sequences that translate to the same CDR3. The genes are TRBV5-1 and TRBJ2-7; no reliable D call. This CDR3 is 14 amino acids long. V dropped 5 bases and J dropped 0 bases, with 12 bases sitting between them. In germline, CDR1 is SGHRS, CDR2 YFSETQ. DNA of the CDR3: TGCGCCAGCAGATTGTATCCGGCCTCCTACGAGCAGTACTTC. This sequence encodes CASRLYPASYEQYF.

The chain joins TRBV6-1 to TRBJ1-4; tentatively, D is TRBD1 (5 bases). The ends were cut back, 0 bases at V and 7 bases at J, with 15 bases in the middle. Germline V CDR1 and CDR2: MNHNS, SASEGT. There are 16 residues in the CDR3. CDR3 sequence: CASSEALTVGFEKLFF. CDR3 coding DNA: TGTGCCAGCAGTGAAGCTCTGACAGTTGGTTTTGAAAAACTGTTTTTT.